The source of this TCR beta chain is a study of T cell responses to AZD1222 COVID-19 vaccine. This CDR3 spans 16 amino acids. With 4 bases clipped from V and 0 bases from J, the junction kept 6 bases outside the gene matches. Per germline, CDR1 SNHLY and CDR2 FYNNEI. This clone appeared once. Other DNA sequences in the sample encode the same CDR3. Generated by immunoSEQ multiplex PCR, the TCRdb table keeps only in-frame clones and is missing some. The sample has approximately 150,000 clones, about 90% seen once. The receptor comes from an adult in good health. The material was peripheral blood, obtained on day 0 of MenACWY control vaccination. The rearrangement links TRBV2 to TRBJ1-5; 7 bases match TRBD1. The CDR3 here is CASSGETGYSNQPQHF. For the CDR3, the DNA is TGTGCCAGCAGTGGGGAGACAGGGTATAGCAATCAGCCCCAGCATTTT.